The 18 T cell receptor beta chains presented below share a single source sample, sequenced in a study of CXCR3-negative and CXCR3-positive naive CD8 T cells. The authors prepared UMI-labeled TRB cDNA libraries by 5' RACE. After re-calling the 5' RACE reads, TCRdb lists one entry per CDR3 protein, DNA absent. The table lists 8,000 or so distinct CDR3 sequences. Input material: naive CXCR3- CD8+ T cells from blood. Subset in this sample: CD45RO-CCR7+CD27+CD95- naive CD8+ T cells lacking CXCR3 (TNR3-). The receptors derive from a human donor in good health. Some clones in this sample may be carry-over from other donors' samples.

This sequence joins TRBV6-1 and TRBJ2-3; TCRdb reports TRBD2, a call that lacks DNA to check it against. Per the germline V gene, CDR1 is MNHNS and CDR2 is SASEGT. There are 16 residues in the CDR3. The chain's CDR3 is CASTDRPSGSTDTQYF.

The CDR3 region is CATSREQGYYEQYF. The chain carries TRBV15 and TRBJ2-7; the D call from TCRdb, TRBD1, cannot be confirmed without DNA. The germline CDR1 and CDR2 sequences are LNHNV and YYDKDF (reference sequence). The CDR3 runs to 14 residues.

This CDR3 reads CASSQDLAGSEKLFF. The chain is built from TRBV4-3 and TRBJ1-4. The CDR3 runs to 15 residues. Germline V gene lookup returns CDR1 LGHNA and CDR2 YSLEER.

The CDR3 sequence is CASTRLATNTGELFF. The gene calls are TRBV13 and TRBJ2-2; TCRdb proposes TRBD2, but this gene call is untestable without DNA. CDR1 and CDR2 (germline): PRHDT, FYEKMQ (reference sequence). This CDR3 is built from 15 residues.

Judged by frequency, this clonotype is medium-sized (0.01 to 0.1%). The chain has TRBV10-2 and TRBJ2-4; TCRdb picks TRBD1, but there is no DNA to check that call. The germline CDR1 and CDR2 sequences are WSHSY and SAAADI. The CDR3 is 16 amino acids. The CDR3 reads CASSESFWGTENIQYF.

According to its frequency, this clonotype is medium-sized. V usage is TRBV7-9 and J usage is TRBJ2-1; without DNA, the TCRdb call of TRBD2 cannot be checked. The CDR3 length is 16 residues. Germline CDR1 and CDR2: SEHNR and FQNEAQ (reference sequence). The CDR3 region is CASSASVGTSGNEQFF.

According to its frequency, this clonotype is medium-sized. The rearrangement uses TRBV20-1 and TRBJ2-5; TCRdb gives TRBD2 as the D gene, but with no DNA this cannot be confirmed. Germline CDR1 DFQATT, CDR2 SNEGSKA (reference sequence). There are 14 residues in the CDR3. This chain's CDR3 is CSASQREGWETQYF.

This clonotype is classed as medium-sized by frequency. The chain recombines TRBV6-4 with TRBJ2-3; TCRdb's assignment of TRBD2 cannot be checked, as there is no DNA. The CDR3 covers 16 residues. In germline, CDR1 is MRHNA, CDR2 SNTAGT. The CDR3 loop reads CASSEASGGKADTQYF.

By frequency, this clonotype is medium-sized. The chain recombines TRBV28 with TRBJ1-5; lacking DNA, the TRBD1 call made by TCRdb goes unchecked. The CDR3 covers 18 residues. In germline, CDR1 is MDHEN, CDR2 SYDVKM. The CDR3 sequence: CASRSGQGAFSSNQPQHF.

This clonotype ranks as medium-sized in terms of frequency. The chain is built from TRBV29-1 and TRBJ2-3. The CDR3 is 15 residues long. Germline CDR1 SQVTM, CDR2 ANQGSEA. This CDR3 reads CSVDVVKSSTDTQYF.

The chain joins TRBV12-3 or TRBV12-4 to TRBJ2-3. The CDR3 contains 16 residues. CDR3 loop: CASSPQFFIAADTQYF.

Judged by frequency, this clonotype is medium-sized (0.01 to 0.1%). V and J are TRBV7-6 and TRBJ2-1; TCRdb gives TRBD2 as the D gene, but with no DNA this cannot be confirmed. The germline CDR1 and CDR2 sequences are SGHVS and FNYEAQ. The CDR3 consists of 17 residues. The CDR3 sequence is CASSATSGRRPYNEQFF.

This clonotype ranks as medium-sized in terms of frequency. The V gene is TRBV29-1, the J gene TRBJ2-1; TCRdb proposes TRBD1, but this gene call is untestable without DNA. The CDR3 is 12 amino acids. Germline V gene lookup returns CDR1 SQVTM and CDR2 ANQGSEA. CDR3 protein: CSAPARGNEQFF.

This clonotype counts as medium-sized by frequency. This chain's CDR3 is CASRLGLAGGPNEQFF. The chain employs TRBV6-2 or TRBV6-3 and TRBJ2-1; TCRdb's D call of TRBD2 is untestable without DNA. The CDR3 loop spans 16 amino acids. Germline lookup yields CDR1 MNHEY and CDR2 SVGEGT.

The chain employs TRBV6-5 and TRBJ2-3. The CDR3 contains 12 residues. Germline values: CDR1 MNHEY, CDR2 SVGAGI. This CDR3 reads CASSTELGTQYF.

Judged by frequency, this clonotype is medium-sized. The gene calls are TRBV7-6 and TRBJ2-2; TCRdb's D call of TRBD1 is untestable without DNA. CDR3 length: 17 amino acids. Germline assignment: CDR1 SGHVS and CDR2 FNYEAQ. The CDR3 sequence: CASSSDRAPTYTGELFF.

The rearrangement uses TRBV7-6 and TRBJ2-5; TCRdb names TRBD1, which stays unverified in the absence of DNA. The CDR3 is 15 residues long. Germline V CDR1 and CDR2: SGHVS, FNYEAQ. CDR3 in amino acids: CASRPLDRYQETQYF.

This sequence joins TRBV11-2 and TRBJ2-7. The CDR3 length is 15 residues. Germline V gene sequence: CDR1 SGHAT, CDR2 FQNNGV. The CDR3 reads CASSLGPVGSYEQYF.